This TCR beta chain was identified in a study of regulatory T cells in long-lasting Graves disease. Study-wide background: Antithyroid drug use was under 3 months in newly diagnosed Graves' patients.

Time point defined: newly diagnosed GD, antithyroid drugs for less than 3 months. Extracted PBMC RNA gave rise to the TCR library. Turning to this clonotype: Antigen: not known.

Building the TCR beta libraries relied on iRepertoire HTBI primers, and CDR3 regions underwent Arm-PCR. Via MiXCR, TCRdb re-called the multiplex PCR reads, giving one row per CDR3 protein. The sample lists around 400,000 distinct CDR3 sequences, about 16% occurring once. Study results and caveats: With a small sample size, accuracy may have been reduced. The analysis examined peripheral blood only and excluded thyroid tissue.

CDR3 size: 15 residues. The V gene lost 7 bases and the J gene lost 0 bases, with 15 bases spanning the gap. Germline lookup yields CDR1 SNHLY and CDR2 FYNNEI. This TCR derives from a female donor with Graves disease. The gene calls are TRBV2 and TRBJ1-2, with D uncertain. This sample comprised peripheral blood mononuclear cells (PBMCs), obtained at new diagnosis, from a patient treated with antithyroid drugs. The CDR3 is CASTPDLITNYGYTF. For the CDR3, the DNA is TGTGCCAGCACCCCGGACCTGATTACTAACTATGGCTACACCTTC.